This T cell receptor (beta chain) was captured in a study of cytomegalovirus exposure and HLA in healthy donors. Study-level results: Despite most TCR sequences being rare, some public TCRs occurred in many donors. When presence/absence was analysed, sequencing depth was taken to be roughly uniform across donors.

Healthy bone marrow donors made up the cohort. Researchers ran the PCR with 60 Vbeta and 13 Jbeta primers. Measured with immunoSEQ multiplex PCR; TCRdb has only the in-frame clones, and not every one. The sample consists of some 140,000 clones, 70% to 80% of them appearing once. The germline V gene has CDR1 LGHNA and CDR2 YSLEER. The CDR3 contains 16 residues. After removal of 3 bases from V and 6 bases from J, the junction contained 6 bases not matched to a gene. Concerning this clone itself: Antigen specificity is unknown.

This sequence joins TRBV4-3 and TRBJ2-1; 12 bases are shared with TRBD2. This TCR was recovered from a female donor in good health and CMV-seronegative. Specimen: PBMCs. Written as DNA, the CDR3 is TGCGCCAGCAGCCACCTCACTAGCGGGGGGACCAATGAGCAGTTCTTC. Translating it yields CASSHLTSGGTNEQFF.